Listed below are T cell receptor beta chains from one sample, sequenced in a study of cytomegalovirus exposure and HLA in healthy donors. Data came from immunoSEQ multiplex PCR; TCRdb stores just in-frame clones and leaves some out. The sample shows approximately 190,000 clones, more than 75% of them seen only once. The sample taken for sequencing was PBMCs. The origin of the receptors is a young man in good health and CMV-seronegative. Both conserved end residues are part of each CDR3. D genes are given only for firm matches. Some rows have no size entry. The others give once, few or many, or a class for an expanded clone.

clone size	V gene	D gene	J gene	CDR3 protein	CDR3 DNA
.	TRBV12-2	.	TRBJ1-4	CASRSIRGHRGLCEKLFF	TGTGCAAGTCGCTCAATAAGGGGCCACAGGGGGCTTTGTGAAAAACTGTTTTTT
.	TRBV10-3	TRBD1	TRBJ2-1	CAISGTGGYYNEQFF	TGTGCCATCAGTGGGACAGGGGGCTACTACAATGAGCAGTTCTTC
few	TRBV7-9	TRBD1	TRBJ1-2	CASSFGDREGGYGYTF	TGTGCCAGCAGCTTTGGTGACAGGGAAGGGGGCTATGGCTACACCTTC
once	TRBV7-2	TRBD2	TRBJ2-2	CASSLGSGSITGELFF	TGTGCCAGCAGCTTGGGTAGCGGGAGTATCACCGGGGAGCTGTTTTTT
.	TRBV19	.	TRBJ1-4	CASRSITGQLNEKLFF	TGTGCCAGTCGATCGATTACGGGACAACTTAATGAAAAACTGTTTTTT
.	TRBV2	TRBD1	TRBJ1-6	CASSSDRGRNSPLHF	TGTGCCAGCAGTTCTGACAGGGGGCGTAATTCACCCCTCCACTTT
.	TRBV10-3	.	TRBJ2-5	CAISELVRASTDQETQYF	TGTGCCATCAGTGAGTTGGTGAGGGCTAGCACGGACCAAGAGACCCAGTACTTC
.	TRBV28	TRBD1	TRBJ2-7	CASSLGTGESYEQYF	TGTGCCAGCAGTTTAGGGACAGGGGAATCTTACGAGCAGTACTTC
.	TRBV28	.	TRBJ1-3	CASLALAAAPDTIYF	TGTGCCAGCCTAGCTCTGGCCGCAGCTCCCGACACCATATATTTT
.	TRBV15	TRBD1	TRBJ2-4	CATSTRTGPLAKNIQYF	TGTGCCACCAGCACCCGGACAGGACCACTAGCCAAAAACATTCAGTACTTC
once	TRBV11-2	TRBD2	TRBJ2-3	CASSSIKLAGSTDTQYF	TGTGCCAGCAGCTCCATTAAACTAGCGGGAAGCACAGATACGCAGTATTTT
.	TRBV7-9	TRBD2	TRBJ2-1	CASSTTLAGGREFF	TGTGCCAGCAGCACTACGCTAGCGGGAGGGCGGGAGTTCTTC
.	TRBV28	.	TRBJ1-1	CASNQGGGMTEAFF	TGTGCCAGCAACCAAGGGGGGGGCATGACTGAAGCTTTCTTT
few	TRBV5-1	.	TRBJ2-2	CASSFGTYTGELFF	TGCGCCAGCAGCTTCGGGACTTACACCGGGGAGCTGTTTTTT
.	TRBV5-1	TRBD1	TRBJ1-2	CASSPLTGGNEGYTF	TGCGCCTCCTCGCCCCTCACAGGGGGGAACGAGGGCTACACCTTC
.	TRBV27	.	TRBJ2-5	CASSSRGRFAETQYF	TGTGCCAGCAGTTCCCGGGGGAGGTTTGCGGAGACCCAGTACTTC
.	TRBV6-1	.	TRBJ2-7	CATGTFSYEQYF	TGTGCCACCGGGACATTCTCCTACGAGCAGTACTTC
.	TRBV7-2	TRBD2	TRBJ2-1	CASSPGGYEQFF	TGTGCCAGCTCGCCGGGAGGCTATGAGCAGTTCTTC
.	TRBV28	.	TRBJ1-2	CASRLGFNYGYTF	TGTGCCAGCAGACTAGGATTTAACTATGGCTACACCTTC
.	TRBV30	.	TRBJ2-3	CAWSASSDTQYF	TGTGCCTGGAGTGCGAGTTCGGATACGCAGTATTTT
.	TRBV11-2	TRBD1	TRBJ2-2	CAIGAGGMYTGELFF	TGTGCTATCGGGGCAGGGGGCATGTACACCGGGGAGCTGTTTTTT
.	TRBV30	.	TRBJ1-3	CAWSVLRGNTIYF	TGTGCCTGGAGTGTACTGAGGGGAAACACCATATATTTT
.	TRBV30	TRBD1	TRBJ2-7	CAWNGQGVYEQYF	TGTGCCTGGAACGGACAGGGGGTCTACGAGCAGTACTTC
once	TRBV2	.	TRBJ1-2	CASSGGQSYGYTF	TGTGCCAGCAGTGGTGGACAGTCGTATGGCTACACCTTC
.	TRBV4-2	.	TRBJ2-7	CASSGRELDEQYF	TGTGCCAGCAGCGGACGGGAGCTCGACGAGCAGTACTTC
.	TRBV5-1	.	TRBJ2-3	CASSLYRSSDTQYF	TGCGCCAGCAGCTTGTACAGATCGTCAGATACGCAGTATTTT
.	TRBV6-1	.	TRBJ2-3	CASSEAFLEGSYTDTQYF	TGTGCCAGCAGTGAAGCTTTCTTGGAGGGGTCATACACAGATACGCAGTATTTT
.	TRBV28	TRBD2	TRBJ2-5	CASSTLDLTSGVEETQYF	TGTGCCAGCAGTACCCTGGATTTGACTAGCGGGGTGGAAGAGACCCAGTACTTC
.	TRBV27	.	TRBJ2-7	CASGNPRGVRGEQYF	TGTGCCAGCGGAAACCCCAGGGGAGTTCGTGGCGAGCAGTACTTC
few	TRBV7-9	.	TRBJ2-7	CSSSLETGQYF	TGTTCCAGCAGCTTAGAGACGGGGCAGTACTTC
.	TRBV28	.	TRBJ1-1	CASSTRTVTEAFF	TGTGCCAGCAGTACCAGGACAGTTACTGAAGCTTTCTTT
.	TRBV28	.	TRBJ1-1	CASSLRDLPSPTEAFF	TGTGCCAGCAGTTTACGGGATCTACCTAGTCCCACTGAAGCTTTCTTT
.	TRBV25-1	.	TRBJ2-2	CASSERANTGELFF	TGTGCCAGCAGTGAACGGGCGAACACCGGGGAGCTGTTTTTT
.	TRBV6-5	.	TRBJ2-2	CASIKVGGGELFF	TGTGCCAGCATCAAAGTGGGGGGCGGGGAGCTGTTTTTT
.	TRBV5-1	.	TRBJ1-1	CASSGREGDGDTEAFF	TGCGCCAGCAGCGGGAGAGAGGGGGATGGGGACACTGAAGCTTTCTTT
few	TRBV5-1	.	TRBJ2-7	CASSLNPRPPFIQGADHLAYEQYF	TGCGCCAGCAGCTTGAACCCTCGCCCCCCCTTCATACAGGGAGCCGACCATTTAGCCTACGAGCAGTACTTC
.	TRBV19	.	TRBJ2-5	CASSKTSGLQETQYF	TGTGCCAGTAGTAAAACTTCGGGACTCCAAGAGACCCAGTACTTC
.	TRBV6-6	.	TRBJ1-1	CASTKSGVNTEAFF	TGTGCCAGCACCAAATCGGGGGTGAACACTGAAGCTTTCTTT
.	TRBV25-1	.	TRBJ2-5	CASSGLQETQYF	TGTGCCAGCAGTGGACTCCAAGAGACCCAGTACTTC
.	TRBV30	TRBD1	TRBJ2-5	CAWSPTGDGQYF	TGTGCCTGGAGTCCAACAGGGGACGGGCAGTACTTC
.	TRBV13	TRBD1	TRBJ2-1	CASSLGSWDRADEQFF	TGTGCCAGCAGCTTAGGAAGTTGGGACAGGGCTGATGAGCAGTTCTTC